The 3 T cell receptor beta chains listed next were all sequenced from one sample in a study of CD8+ T cells in alopecia areata. The study team obtained lesional scalp punch biopsies and peripheral blood from alopecia areata patients. Extracted RNA was reverse transcribed, and the resulting cDNA served as sequencing template. Sequenced by immunoSEQ multiplex PCR; TCRdb stores in-frame clones only, minus some. The profile covers around 7,300 clones, with about 64% appearing a single time and 15% to 20% taken by the ten largest. This specimen consisted of skin, obtained at week 0. Receptors were obtained from a human donor with alopecia areata.

Comments on this clone: One end of the junction fails to match germline, which may point to a read error. The V call is TRBV7-2, the J call TRBJ2-7, with a tentative D call TRBD2 (6 bases). Germline V gene sequence: CDR1 SGHTA, CDR2 FQGNSA. This CDR3 spans 14 amino acids. The CDR3 DNA reads as TGTGCCAACAGCTTAAACCGGGGGTGGGACGAGCAGTACTTC. Encoded protein: CANSLNRGWDEQYF.

CDR3 nucleotide sequence: TGTGCCAGTAGTACCTCGGGCAGAAACTATGGCTACACCTTC. It translates to CASSTSGRNYGYTF. This rearrangement joins TRBV19 to TRBJ1-2, with no clear D. The CDR3 runs 14 residues. The V end lost 4 bases, the J end lost 2 bases, and 11 bases lay between the germline ends. CDR1 and CDR2 (germline): LNHDA, SQIVND (reference sequence).

The V call is TRBV11-2, the J call TRBJ2-7; D unclear. Looked up from germline, CDR1 is SGHAT and CDR2 is FQNNGV. This CDR3 comprises 13 residues. V was clipped by 1 base and J by 5 bases, with 9 bases between them. CDR3 DNA sequence: TGTGCCAGCAGCTTAGCCCGGACCAACGAGCAGTACTTC. It yields the protein CASSLARTNEQYF.